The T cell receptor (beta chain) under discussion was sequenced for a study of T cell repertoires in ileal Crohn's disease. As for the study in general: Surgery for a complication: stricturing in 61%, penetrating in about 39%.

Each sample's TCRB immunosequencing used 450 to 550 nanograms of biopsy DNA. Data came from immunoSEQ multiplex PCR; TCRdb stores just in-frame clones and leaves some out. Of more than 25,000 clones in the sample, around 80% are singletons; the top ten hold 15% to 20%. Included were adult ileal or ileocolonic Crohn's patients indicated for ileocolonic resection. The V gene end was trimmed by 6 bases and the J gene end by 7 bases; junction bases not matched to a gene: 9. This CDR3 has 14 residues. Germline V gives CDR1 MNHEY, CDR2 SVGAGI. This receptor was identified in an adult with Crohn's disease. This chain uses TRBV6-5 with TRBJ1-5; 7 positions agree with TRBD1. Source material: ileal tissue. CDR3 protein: CASRGAGGQQPQHF. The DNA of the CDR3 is TGTGCCAGCAGAGGGGCCGGGGGACAGCAGCCCCAGCATTTT.